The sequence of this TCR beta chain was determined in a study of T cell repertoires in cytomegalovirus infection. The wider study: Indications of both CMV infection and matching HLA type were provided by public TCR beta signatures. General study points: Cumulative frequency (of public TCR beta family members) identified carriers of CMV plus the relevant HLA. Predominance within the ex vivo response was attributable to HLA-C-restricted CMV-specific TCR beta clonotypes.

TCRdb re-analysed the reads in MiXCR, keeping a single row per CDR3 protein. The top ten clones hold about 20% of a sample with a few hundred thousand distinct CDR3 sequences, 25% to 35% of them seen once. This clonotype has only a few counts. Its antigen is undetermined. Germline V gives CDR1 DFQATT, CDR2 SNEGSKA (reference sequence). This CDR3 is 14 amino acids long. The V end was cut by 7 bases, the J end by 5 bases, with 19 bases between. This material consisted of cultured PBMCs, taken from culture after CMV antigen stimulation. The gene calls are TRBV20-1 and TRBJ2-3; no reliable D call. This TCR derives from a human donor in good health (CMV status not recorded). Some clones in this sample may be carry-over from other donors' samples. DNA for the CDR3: TGCAGTGTCTTCGGTGTCCGCGTACGAGATACGCAGTATTTT. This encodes CSVFGVRVRDTQYF.